The present T cell receptor (beta chain) was sequenced within a study of CD8+CD57+ T cells in acquired aplastic anemia. About the research overall: The study obtained an average of approximately 3 ug of DNA from sorted CD4+ and CD8+ cells. CD4+ reads averaged approximately 9.9 million in healthy donors.

A note on this clonotype: As yet, its antigen is unknown.

CDR3 and TCR beta VDJ profiling relied on genomic DNA as the template. In TCRdb, the reads were re-called with MiXCR into one record per CDR3 protein. This table has 65,000 to 85,000 distinct CDR3 sequences, 54% appearing once. V was clipped by 6 bases and J by 0 bases; unmatched bases: 5. In germline, CDR1 is KGHDR, CDR2 SFDVKD. The CDR3 has 16 residues. Study-wide results and limits: Almost 30 CD8+ CDR3 sequences occurred in both the patients and the controls.

The sample was sorted CD4+, CD8+, or CD8+CD57+ T cells (not recorded which) from PBMCs. The clonotype comes from a human donor in good health, serving as a control. V usage is TRBV24-1 and J usage is TRBJ2-2; 8 nucleotides line up with TRBD2. For the CDR3, the DNA is TGTGCCACCAGTAGTCTAGCGGGTACGAACACCGGGGAGCTGTTTTTT. Amino acids: CATSSLAGTNTGELFF.